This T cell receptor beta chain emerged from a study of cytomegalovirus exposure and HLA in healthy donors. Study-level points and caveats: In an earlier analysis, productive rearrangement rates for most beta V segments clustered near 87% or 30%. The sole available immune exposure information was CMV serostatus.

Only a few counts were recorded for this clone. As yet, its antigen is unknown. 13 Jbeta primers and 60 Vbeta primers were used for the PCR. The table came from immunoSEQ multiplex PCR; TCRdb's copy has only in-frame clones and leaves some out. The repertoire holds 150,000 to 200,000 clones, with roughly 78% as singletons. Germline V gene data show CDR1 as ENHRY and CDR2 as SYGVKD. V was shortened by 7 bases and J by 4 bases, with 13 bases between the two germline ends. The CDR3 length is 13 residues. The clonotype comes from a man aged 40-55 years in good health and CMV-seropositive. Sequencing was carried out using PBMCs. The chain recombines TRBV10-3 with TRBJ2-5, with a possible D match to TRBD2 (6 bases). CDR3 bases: TGTGCCATCAAACCCGAAGCGGGAGAGACCCAGTACTTC. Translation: CAIKPEAGETQYF.